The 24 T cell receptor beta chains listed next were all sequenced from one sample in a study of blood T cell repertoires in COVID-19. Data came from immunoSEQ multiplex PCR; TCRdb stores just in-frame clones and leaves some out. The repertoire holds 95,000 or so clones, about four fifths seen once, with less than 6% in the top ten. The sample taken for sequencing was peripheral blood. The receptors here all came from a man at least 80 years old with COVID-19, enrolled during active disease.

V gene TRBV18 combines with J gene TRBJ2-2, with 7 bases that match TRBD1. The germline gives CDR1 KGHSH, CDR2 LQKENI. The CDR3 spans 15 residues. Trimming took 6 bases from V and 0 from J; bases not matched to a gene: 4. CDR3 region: CASSLDRANTGELFF. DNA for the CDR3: TGTGCCAGCTCCCTAGACAGGGCGAACACCGGGGAGCTGTTTTTT.

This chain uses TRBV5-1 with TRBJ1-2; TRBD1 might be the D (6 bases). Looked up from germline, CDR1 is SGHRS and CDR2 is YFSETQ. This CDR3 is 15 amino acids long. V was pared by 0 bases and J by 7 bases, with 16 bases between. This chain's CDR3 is CASSLARTGSGGYTF. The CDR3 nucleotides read TGCGCCAGCAGCTTGGCCCGAACAGGGAGTGGTGGCTACACCTTC.

The CDR3 DNA follows: TGTGCCAGCAGCTTAGTACAGCCAATGGAGCAGTTCTTC. Its protein product is CASSLVQPMEQFF. This sequence joins TRBV7-9 and TRBJ2-1; D is undetermined. This CDR3 has 13 residues. The V end was cut by 1 base, the J end by 10 bases, with 11 bases between. Germline V gene lookup returns CDR1 SEHNR and CDR2 FQNEAQ (reference sequence).

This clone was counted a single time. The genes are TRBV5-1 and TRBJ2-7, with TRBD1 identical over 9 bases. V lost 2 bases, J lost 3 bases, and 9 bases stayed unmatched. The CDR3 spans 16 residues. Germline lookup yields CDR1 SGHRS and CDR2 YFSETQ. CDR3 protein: CASSFSQGQGVYEQYF. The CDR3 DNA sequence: TGCGCCAGCAGCTTCTCCCAGGGACAGGGAGTCTACGAGCAGTACTTC.

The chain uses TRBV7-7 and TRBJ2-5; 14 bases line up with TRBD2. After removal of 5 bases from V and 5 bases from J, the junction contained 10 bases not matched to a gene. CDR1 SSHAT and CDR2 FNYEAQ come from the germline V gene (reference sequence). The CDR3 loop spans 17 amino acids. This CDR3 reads CASSPGTSGSVRETQYF. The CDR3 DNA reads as TGTGCCAGCAGCCCCGGGACTAGCGGGAGTGTGAGGGAGACCCAGTACTTC.

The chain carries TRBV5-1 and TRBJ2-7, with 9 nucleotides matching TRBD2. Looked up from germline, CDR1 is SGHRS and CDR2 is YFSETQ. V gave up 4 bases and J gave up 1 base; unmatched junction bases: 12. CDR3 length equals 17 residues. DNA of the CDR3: TGCGCCAGCAGCCTTACGTCTAGCGGGATACGGTCCTACGAGCAGTACTTC. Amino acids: CASSLTSSGIRSYEQYF.

The CDR3 DNA follows: TGTGCCAGCAGCTTCCGACAGGGCAGGGGCTACACCTTC. Its translation is CASSFRQGRGYTF. V usage is TRBV5-6 and J usage is TRBJ1-2; 7 nucleotides align to TRBD1. Germline CDR1 reads SGHDT; CDR2 reads YYEEEE. This CDR3 is 13 amino acids long. J gave up 8 bases and V 2 bases, and 6 bases lay outside the gene matches.

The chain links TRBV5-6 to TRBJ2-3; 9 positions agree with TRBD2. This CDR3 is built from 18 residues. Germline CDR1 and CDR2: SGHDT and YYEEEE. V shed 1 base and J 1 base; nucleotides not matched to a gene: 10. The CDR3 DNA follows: TGTGCCAGCAGCTTGAGAGTGGCTAGCGGGACCCGCACAGATACGCAGTATTTT. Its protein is CASSLRVASGTRTDTQYF.

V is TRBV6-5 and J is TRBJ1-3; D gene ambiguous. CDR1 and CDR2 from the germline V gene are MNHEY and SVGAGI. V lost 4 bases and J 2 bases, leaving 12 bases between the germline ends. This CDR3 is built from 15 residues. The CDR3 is CASSSSGGPGNTIYF. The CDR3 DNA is TGTGCCAGCAGTTCCTCAGGCGGTCCTGGAAACACCATATATTTT.

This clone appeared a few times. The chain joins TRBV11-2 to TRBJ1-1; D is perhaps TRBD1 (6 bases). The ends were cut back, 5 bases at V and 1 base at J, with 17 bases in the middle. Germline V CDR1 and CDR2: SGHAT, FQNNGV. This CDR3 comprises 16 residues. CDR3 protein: CASSLRVVGGNTEAFF. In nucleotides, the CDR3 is TGTGCCAGCAGCCTTAGGGTAGTAGGGGGGAACACTGAAGCTTTCTTT.

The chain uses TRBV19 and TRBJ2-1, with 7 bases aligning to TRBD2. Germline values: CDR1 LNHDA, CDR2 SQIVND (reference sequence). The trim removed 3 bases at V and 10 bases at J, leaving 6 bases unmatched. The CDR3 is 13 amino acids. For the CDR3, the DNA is TGTGCCAGTAGTATGGGGAGGGCGAGGGAGCAGTTCTTC. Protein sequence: CASSMGRAREQFF.

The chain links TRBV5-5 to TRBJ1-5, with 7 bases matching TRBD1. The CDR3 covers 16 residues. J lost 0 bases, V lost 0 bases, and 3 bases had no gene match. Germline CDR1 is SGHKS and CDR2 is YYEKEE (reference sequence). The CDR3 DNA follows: TGTGCCAGCAGCTTGGGAGGGACAGCTAGCAATCAGCCCCAGCATTTT. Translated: CASSLGGTASNQPQHF. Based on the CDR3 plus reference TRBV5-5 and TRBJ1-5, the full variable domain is DAGVTQSPTHLIKTRGQQVTLRCSPISGHKSVSWYQQVLGQGPQFIFQYYEKEERGRGNFPDRFSARQFPNYSSELNVNALLLGDSALYLCASSLGGTASNQPQHFGDGTRLSIL.

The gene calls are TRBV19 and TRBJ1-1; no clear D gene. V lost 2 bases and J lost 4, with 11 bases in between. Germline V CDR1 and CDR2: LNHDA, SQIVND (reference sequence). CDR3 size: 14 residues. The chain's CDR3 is CASSITPSVTEAFF. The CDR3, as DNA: TGTGCCAGTAGTATAACCCCTTCGGTCACTGAAGCTTTCTTT.

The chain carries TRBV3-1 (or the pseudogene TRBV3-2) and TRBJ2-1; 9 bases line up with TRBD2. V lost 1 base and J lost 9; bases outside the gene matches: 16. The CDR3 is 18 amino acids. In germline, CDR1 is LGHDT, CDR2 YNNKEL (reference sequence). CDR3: CASSQGDAGGPPSTEQFF. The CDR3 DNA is TGTGCCAGCAGCCAAGGGGATGCGGGAGGGCCCCCCTCGACTGAGCAGTTCTTC.

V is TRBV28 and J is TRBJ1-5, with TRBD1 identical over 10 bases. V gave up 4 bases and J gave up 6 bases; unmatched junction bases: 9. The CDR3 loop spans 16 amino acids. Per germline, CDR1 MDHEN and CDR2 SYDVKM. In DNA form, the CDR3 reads TGTGCCAGCAGTTCCATGACAGGGGGCAGGAGTCAGCCCCAGCATTTT. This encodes CASSSMTGGRSQPQHF.

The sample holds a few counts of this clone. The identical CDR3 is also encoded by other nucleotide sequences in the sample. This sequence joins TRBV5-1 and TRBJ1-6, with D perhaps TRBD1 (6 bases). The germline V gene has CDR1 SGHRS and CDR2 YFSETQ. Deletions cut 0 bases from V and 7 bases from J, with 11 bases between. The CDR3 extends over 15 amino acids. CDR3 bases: TGCGCCAGCAGCTTGGATACAGGGCCCAATTCACCCCTCCACTTT. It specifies CASSLDTGPNSPLHF.

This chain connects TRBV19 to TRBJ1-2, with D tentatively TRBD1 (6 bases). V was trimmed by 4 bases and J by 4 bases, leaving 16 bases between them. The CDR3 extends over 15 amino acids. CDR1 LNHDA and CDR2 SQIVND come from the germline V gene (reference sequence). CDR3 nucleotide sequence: TGTGCCAGTAGTACGCATAACAGGGTGGGCTATGGCTACACCTTC. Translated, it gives CASSTHNRVGYGYTF. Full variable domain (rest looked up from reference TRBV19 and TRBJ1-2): DGGITQSPKYLFRKEGQNVTLSCEQNLNHDAMYWYRQDPGQGLRLIYYSQIVNDFQKGDIAEGYSVSREKKESFPLTVTSAQKNPTAFYLCASSTHNRVGYGYTFGSGTRLTVV.

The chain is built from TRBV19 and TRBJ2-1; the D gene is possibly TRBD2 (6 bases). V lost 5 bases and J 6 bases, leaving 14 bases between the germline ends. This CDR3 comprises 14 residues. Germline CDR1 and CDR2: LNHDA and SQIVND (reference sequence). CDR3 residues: CASSQAARGNEQFF. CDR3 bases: TGTGCCAGTAGTCAGGCGGCGCGGGGCAATGAGCAGTTCTTC.

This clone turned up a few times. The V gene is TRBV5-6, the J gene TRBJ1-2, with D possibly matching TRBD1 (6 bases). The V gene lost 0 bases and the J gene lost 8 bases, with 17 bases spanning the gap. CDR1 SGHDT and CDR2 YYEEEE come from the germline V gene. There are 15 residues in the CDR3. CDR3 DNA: TGTGCCAGCAGCTTGGCGGACGGGACACTTGGAGGCTACACCTTC. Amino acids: CASSLADGTLGGYTF.

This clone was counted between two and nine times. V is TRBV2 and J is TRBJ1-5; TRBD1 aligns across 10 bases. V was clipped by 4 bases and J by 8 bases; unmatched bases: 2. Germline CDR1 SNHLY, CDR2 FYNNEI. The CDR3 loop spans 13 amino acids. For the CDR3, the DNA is TGTGCCAGCAGTGTGGGACAGGGGAAGCCCCAGCATTTT. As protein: CASSVGQGKPQHF.

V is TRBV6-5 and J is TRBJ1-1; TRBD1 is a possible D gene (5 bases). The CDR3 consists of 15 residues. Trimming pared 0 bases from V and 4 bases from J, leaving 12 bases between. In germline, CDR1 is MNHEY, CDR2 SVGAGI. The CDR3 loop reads CASSYSFPGGTEAFF. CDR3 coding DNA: TGTGCCAGCAGTTACTCATTTCCGGGGGGCACTGAAGCTTTCTTT.

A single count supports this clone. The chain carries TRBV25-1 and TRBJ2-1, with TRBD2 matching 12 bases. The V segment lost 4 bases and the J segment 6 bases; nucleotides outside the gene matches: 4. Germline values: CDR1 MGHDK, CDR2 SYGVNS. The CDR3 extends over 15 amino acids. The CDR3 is CASSASGRASNEQFF. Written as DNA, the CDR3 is TGTGCCAGCAGTGCTAGCGGGAGGGCCAGCAATGAGCAGTTCTTC.

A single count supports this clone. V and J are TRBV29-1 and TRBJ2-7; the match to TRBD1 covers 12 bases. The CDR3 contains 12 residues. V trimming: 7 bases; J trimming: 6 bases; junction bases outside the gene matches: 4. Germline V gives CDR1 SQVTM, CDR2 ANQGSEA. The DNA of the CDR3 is TGCAGCGGGGGACAGGGGGCTGGCGAGCAGTACTTC. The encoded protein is CSGGQGAGEQYF.

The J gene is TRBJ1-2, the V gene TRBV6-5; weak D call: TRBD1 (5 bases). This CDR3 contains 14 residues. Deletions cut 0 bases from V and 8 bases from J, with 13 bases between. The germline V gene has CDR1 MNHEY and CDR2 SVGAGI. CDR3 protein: CASSYSRYRGGYTF. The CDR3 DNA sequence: TGTGCCAGCAGTTACTCGAGGTACCGGGGGGGCTACACCTTC.